Each of the 20 T cell receptor beta chains below was sequenced from the same sample in a study of shared clonotypes between healthy human individuals. Generated by immunoSEQ multiplex PCR, the TCRdb table keeps only in-frame clones and is missing some. Of more than 2 million clones in the sample, approximately 95% were seen once. The sequencing input was naive CD4+ T cells sorted from blood. Subset denoted: CD45RA+ positively selected. These TCRs come from a man between 18 and 29 years old in good health.

This rearrangement joins TRBV6-5 to TRBJ2-7; possibly TRBD2 for D (6 bases). This CDR3 is built from 13 residues. The germline V and J ends were trimmed by 6 bases and 4 bases, with 13 bases remaining between them. Germline CDR1 MNHEY, CDR2 SVGAGI. The CDR3 loop reads CASSLYGGYEQYF. CDR3 in DNA: TGTGCCAGCAGCCTCTATGGGGGGTACGAGCAGTACTTC.

This chain links TRBV2 with TRBJ1-5; TRBD1 matches at 7 bases. The germline V gene has CDR1 SNHLY and CDR2 FYNNEI. V was clipped by 8 bases and J by 4 bases; unmatched bases: 8. The CDR3 is 14 amino acids. The chain's CDR3 is CASGTGVGNQPQHF. The CDR3 nucleotides read TGTGCCAGCGGCACAGGGGTAGGAAATCAGCCCCAGCATTTT. The full variable domain, completed using reference TRBV2 and TRBJ1-5, is EPEVTQTPSHQVTQMGQEVILRCVPISNHLYFYWYRQILGQKVEFLVSFYNNEISEKSEIFDDQFSVERPDGSNFTLKIRSTKLEDSAMYFCASGTGVGNQPQHFGDGTRLSIL.

The chain uses TRBV14 and TRBJ2-7; D may match TRBD1 or TRBD2 (6 bases each). This CDR3 has 16 amino acids. Trimming took 6 bases from V and 1 from J, leaving 19 bases between them. The germline V gene has CDR1 SGHDN and CDR2 FVKESK. CDR3 protein: CASSGGRTPGSYEQYF. The CDR3 region has the DNA TGTGCCAGCAGTGGGGGGCGTACGCCAGGTTCCTACGAGCAGTACTTC.

The genes are TRBV6-1 and TRBJ2-3; TRBD2 matches at 12 bases. J lost 6 bases, V lost 5 bases, and 6 bases had no gene match. The CDR3 spans 15 residues. Germline CDR1 and CDR2: MNHNS and SASEGT. The CDR3 is CASSSRLAGADTQYF. In nucleotides, the CDR3 is TGTGCCAGCAGTTCCAGACTAGCGGGGGCCGATACGCAGTATTTT.

J is TRBJ2-1 and V is TRBV7-2; D is ambiguous. V lost 2 bases and J lost 0, with 5 bases in between. Germline assignment: CDR1 SGHTA and CDR2 FQGNSA. The CDR3 is made up of 14 amino acids. CDR3 region: CASSLWGSYNEQFF. The CDR3 coding sequence is TGTGCCAGCAGCTTATGGGGCTCCTACAATGAGCAGTTCTTC.

This clone was picked up one time. Other DNA sequences in this specimen translate into the identical CDR3. The chain recombines TRBV5-1 with TRBJ1-1; D is ambiguous. The ends were cut back, 0 bases at V and 1 base at J, with 7 bases in the middle. The CDR3 has 14 residues. Per germline, CDR1 SGHRS and CDR2 YFSETQ. The CDR3 here is CASSLGHPNTEAFF. As DNA, the CDR3 is TGCGCCAGCAGCTTGGGACACCCGAACACTGAAGCTTTCTTT.

J is TRBJ2-7 and V is TRBV19; no firm D call. V lost 7 bases and J lost 1, with 2 bases in between. Germline V gives CDR1 LNHDA, CDR2 SQIVND (reference sequence). CDR3 size: 10 residues. CDR3 sequence reads: CASTSYEQYF. The CDR3 region has the DNA TGTGCCAGTACTTCCTACGAGCAGTACTTC.

The genes are TRBV7-2 and TRBJ1-6, with D unresolved. V dropped 5 bases and J dropped 8 bases, with 10 bases sitting between them. Germline V gene data show CDR1 as SGHTA and CDR2 as FQGNSA. The CDR3 covers 13 residues. The CDR3 DNA reads as TGTGCCAGCAGCGTAGAGGACTATTCACCCCTCCACTTT. As protein: CASSVEDYSPLHF. Based on the CDR3 plus reference TRBV7-2 and TRBJ1-6, the full variable domain is GAGVSQSPSNKVTEKGKDVELRCDPISGHTALYWYRQSLGQGLEFLIYFQGNSAPDKSGLPSDRFSAERTGGSVSTLTIQRTQQEDSAVYLCASSVEDYSPLHFGNGTRLTVT.

This rearrangement joins TRBV28 to TRBJ1-2; no firm D call. Trimming pared 8 bases from V and 4 bases from J, leaving 17 bases between. CDR3 length: 14 residues. CDR1 and CDR2 (germline): MDHEN, SYDVKM. Written as DNA, the CDR3 is TGTGCCAGCCAAGAGACCGGGATTGGCTATGGCTACACCTTC. Its translation: CASQETGIGYGYTF.

The rearrangement links TRBV7-2 to TRBJ2-5; 8 bases line up with TRBD2. Trimming took 7 bases from V and 0 from J; bases not matched to a gene: 4. There are 14 residues in the CDR3. The V gene's germline CDR1 is SGHTA and CDR2 FQGNSA. CDR3 sequence (DNA): TGTGCCAGCAAAATCGGGAGGGACCAAGAGACCCAGTACTTC. Residues: CASKIGRDQETQYF.

The rearrangement links TRBV10-3 to TRBJ1-1; D not certain. The CDR3 has 11 residues. Trimming left V 8 bases short and J 6 bases short, with 10 bases between. Looked up from germline, CDR1 is ENHRY and CDR2 is SYGVKD. This CDR3 is CAIAESAEAFF. CDR3 nucleotides: TGTGCCATCGCTGAATCAGCTGAAGCTTTCTTT.

Concerning this clone: The sample holds other DNA sequences that translate to the same CDR3. The chain joins TRBV6-5 to TRBJ2-2, with 11 bases fitting TRBD1. The CDR3 runs 15 residues. CDR1 and CDR2 (germline): MNHEY, SVGAGI. J gave up 5 bases and V 6 bases, and 5 bases lay outside the gene matches. CDR3 in amino acids: CASSRDRGGTGELFF. For the CDR3, the DNA is TGTGCCAGCAGCCGGGACAGGGGGGGGACCGGGGAGCTGTTTTTT.

The CDR3 region has the DNA TGCAGCGTTGCGAATATTGAAGGCGCCTACGAGCAGTACTTC. It is translated as CSVANIEGAYEQYF. The V call is TRBV29-1, the J call TRBJ2-7; no reliable D call. This CDR3 comprises 14 residues. V was trimmed by 4 bases and J by 2 bases, leaving 15 bases between them. Germline V gene sequence: CDR1 SQVTM, CDR2 ANQGSEA.

The chain recombines TRBV28 with TRBJ1-6; D is uncertain. With 3 bases removed from V and 16 bases from J, the gap between germline ends came to 19 bases. Germline V CDR1 and CDR2: MDHEN, SYDVKM. The CDR3 sequence is 14 residues long. CDR3 nucleotide sequence: TGTGCCAGCAGTTTTCTCCAGACCCCAACAACTCTCCACTTT. It specifies CASSFLQTPTTLHF.

The V call is TRBV6-5, the J call TRBJ2-2, with 8 bases lining up with TRBD2. The V gene end was trimmed by 5 bases and the J gene end by 3 bases; junction bases not matched to a gene: 5. The CDR3 loop spans 15 amino acids. CDR1 is MNHEY, CDR2 SVGAGI, per germline. The CDR3 here is CASSIAGRDTGELFF. In nucleotides, the CDR3 is TGTGCCAGCAGTATAGCGGGGCGGGACACCGGGGAGCTGTTTTTT.

The V gene is TRBV6-5, the J gene TRBJ2-5, with TRBD2 as a possible D gene (5 bases). Deletions cut 0 bases from V and 6 bases from J, with 14 bases between. Per the germline V gene, CDR1 is MNHEY and CDR2 is SVGAGI. The CDR3 has 15 residues. In DNA form, the CDR3 reads TGTGCCAGCAGTTACTCGAGAGGGATTGGAAAGACCCAGTACTTC. It translates to CASSYSRGIGKTQYF.

This clone was seen a single time. Other nucleotide sequences in the sample specify the same CDR3. The chain has TRBV9 and TRBJ2-6; unclear D gene. Germline CDR1 and CDR2: SGDLS and YYNGEE. The CDR3 consists of 15 residues. V lost 1 base, J lost 0 bases, and 5 bases lay in between. CDR3 bases: TGTGCCAGCAGCGTAACTTCCTCTGGGGCCAACGTCCTGACTTTC. This encodes CASSVTSSGANVLTF.

The chain employs TRBV5-1 and TRBJ1-2, with a possible D match to TRBD1 (6 bases). CDR1 and CDR2 (germline): SGHRS, YFSETQ. The CDR3 consists of 16 residues. V lost 4 bases, J lost 1 base, and 17 bases lay in between. CDR3 amino acids: CASSPEVSGVNYGYTF. The CDR3 DNA reads as TGCGCCAGCAGCCCGGAGGTGTCAGGGGTTAACTATGGCTACACCTTC.

This rearrangement joins TRBV30 to TRBJ1-5; TRBD1 matches 10 bases. The CDR3 loop spans 13 amino acids. Germline CDR1 reads GTSNPN; CDR2 reads SVGIG (reference sequence). V gave up 5 bases and J gave up 6 bases; unmatched junction bases: 4. As DNA, the CDR3 is TGTGCCTGGGGTGACAGGGGGCGTCAGCCCCAGCATTTT. Its protein product is CAWGDRGRQPQHF.

The V gene is TRBV19, the J gene TRBJ2-5; perhaps TRBD2 as D (6 bases). The germline gives CDR1 LNHDA, CDR2 SQIVND (reference sequence). Trimming removed 4 bases at V and 1 base at J, with 16 bases between. The CDR3 runs to 16 residues. The CDR3: CASSKMRRELQETQYF. The CDR3 DNA follows: TGTGCCAGTAGTAAGATGCGGCGGGAACTCCAAGAGACCCAGTACTTC.